The present entry profiles one T cell receptor beta chain with its context. Its specificity is unknown. Trimming shortened V by 0 bases and J by 0 bases, and 11 bases separated the two germline ends. CDR1 and CDR2 from the germline V gene are MNHNS and SASEGT. The CDR3 loop spans 16 amino acids. The data originate from a study of cytomegalovirus exposure and HLA in healthy donors. As for the study in general: HLA-typed donors contributed some 77 million unique TCRs, which were held in an early data release. Study-level results: A later analysis linked fewer than 20,000 TCR beta sequences to HLA alleles at 0.05 false discovery rate. Productive status was seen about 87% or about 30% of the time for most TCR beta V segments in an earlier analysis.

Primers: 60 Vbeta forward and 13 Jbeta reverse. Assay: immunoSEQ multiplex PCR; the TCRdb copy retains only in-frame clones and omits some. Of approximately 99,000 clones listed, roughly 73% were seen once; the top ten hold 3.5% to 4.5%. Input material: PBMCs. This sequence was found in a man in his forties in good health and CMV-seronegative. The V gene is TRBV6-1, the J gene TRBJ1-2; D is uncertain. The CDR3 bases are TGTGCCAGCAGTGAAGCATCGCGTGTGGCTAACTATGGCTACACCTTC. This sequence encodes CASSEASRVANYGYTF.